Included here is one TCR beta chain sequence, with context. Its target antigen remains unknown. Base qualities are missing; no much larger clone stands one base away. This specimen belongs to a study of neurological immune-mediated disorders (dated by TCRdb to between 2018 and 2020). For the study in its entirety: The study compared peripheral blood TCR-beta repertoires of HTLV-I-associated myelopathy (HAM/TSP) patients, multiple sclerosis patients and healthy controls using UMI-based sequencing. The approximately 96 TCR-beta libraries covered PBMC samples along with longitudinal samples, technical triplicates, and paired sorted CD4+ and CD8+ T-cell subsets. The cohort comprised 68 subjects: some 15 HAM/TSP patients, some 34 multiple sclerosis patients and approximately 20 healthy controls.

Points the paper makes about the study in general: TCR clonal expansion was greatest in HAM/TSP patients and smallest in MS patients, who ranked below even healthy controls. Across subjects, expanded clones never shared an identical CDR3 amino acid sequence, which suggests that the TCR-beta repertoires in every group were private.

cDNA synthesis used template-switch 5'RACE with a primer carrying a 10-nucleotide random unique molecular identifier tagging each TCR transcript. Over 180 million TCR-beta sequences, covering 15-18 subjects, were produced in each sequencing run. Total RNA was extracted with the RNeasy kit. The KAPA Real-time Library Amplification kit was used to amplify TCR-beta VDJ regions with primers targeting the TCR constant region and the 5'RACE anchor. Sample indexes and Illumina adaptors were added in a first PCR, and a second PCR then increased library yield. After Ampure bead purification, the roughly 650 bp TCR product was size-selected on a 2% E-gel SizeSelection system. Before pooling, library quality was checked on a Bioanalyzer, concentration was measured with Qubit, and libraries were quantified with the Kapa Library Quantification kit. An Illumina HiSeq 2500 sequenced the libraries paired-end 2 x 150 bp. To increase sequence diversity, roughly 24-31% phiX was spiked into each library pool. The published analysis was carried out like this. Quality-filtered reads were processed with the UMI-based MiGEC pipeline, which removed over 75% of raw TCR sequences during error correction. VDJ genes were aligned to IMGT germline references, and clonotypes were defined by unique CDR3 amino acid sequence plus V-J genes. Clonal expansion, Shannon diversity, and CDR3 relatedness (CalcPairwiseDistances, ClusterSamples) were evaluated with VDJtools, and phylogenetic trees were built with CLCbio workbench. Expanded clones were defined as having at least 8 unique UMIs, based on coefficient-of-variation modelling across technical triplicates. TCRdb passed the public sequencing reads through fastp at Q25 and MiXCR, retaining productive beta sequences. Rows with a matching CDR3 protein are joined into one entry that keeps the most common DNA and genes. Clone size and V and J calls follow TCRdb, not the original study. A total of approximately 87,000 distinct CDR3 sequences appear in this sample, 13% to 15% of them only once. Roughly 7% of the sample lies in the top ten.

Blood bank volunteers in Maryland, USA served as the healthy controls. Unsorted PBMC libraries were generated from 2 million PBMCs stored in RNAlater at -80 °C until RNA extraction. Peripheral blood was subjected to Ficoll-Hypaque density gradient centrifugation to isolate PBMCs, which were then cryopreserved in liquid nitrogen. CDR1 and CDR2, per the germline V gene, are SGHRS and YFSETQ. The CDR3 has 16 amino acids, counting the end cysteine and phenylalanine. This entry keeps only the CDR3 DNA: 48 bases, framed from base 1. Between the V and J ends, shortened by 2 bases and 4 bases respectively, the junction contains 19 bases.

Sequenced material: PBMCs. This TCR derives from a woman aged 50 to 65 in good health. The rearrangement joined TRBV5-1 to TRBJ2-7; tentative D gene TRBD2, with 6 bases matching. The sequence in DNA is TGCGCCAGCAGCTTAGCGGCTAGCGACCGGGGGTACGAGCAGTACTTC. Translated, this is CASSLAASDRGYEQYF.